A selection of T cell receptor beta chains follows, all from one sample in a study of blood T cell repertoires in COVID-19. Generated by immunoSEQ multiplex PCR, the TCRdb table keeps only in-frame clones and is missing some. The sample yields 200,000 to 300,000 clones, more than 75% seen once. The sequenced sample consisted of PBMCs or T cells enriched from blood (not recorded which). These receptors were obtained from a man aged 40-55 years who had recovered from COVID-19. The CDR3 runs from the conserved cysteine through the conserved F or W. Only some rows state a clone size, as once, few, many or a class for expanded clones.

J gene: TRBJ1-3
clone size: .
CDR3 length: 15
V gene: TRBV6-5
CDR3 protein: CASSWAEGAGNTIYF

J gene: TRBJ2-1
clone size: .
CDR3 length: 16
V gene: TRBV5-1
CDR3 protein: CASSLSLAGVFNEQFF

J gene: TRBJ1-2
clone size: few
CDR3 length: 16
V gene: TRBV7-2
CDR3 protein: CASSLGGTPANYGYTF

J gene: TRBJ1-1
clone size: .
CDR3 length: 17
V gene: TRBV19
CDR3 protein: CASFHRFSGQGRTEAFF

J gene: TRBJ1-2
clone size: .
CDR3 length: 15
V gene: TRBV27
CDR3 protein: CATKRILAGSYGYTF

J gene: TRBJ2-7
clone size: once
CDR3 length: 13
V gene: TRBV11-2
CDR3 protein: CASSRGERHEQYF

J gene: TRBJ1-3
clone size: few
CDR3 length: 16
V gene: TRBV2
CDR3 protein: CASSEVRGRSGNTIYF

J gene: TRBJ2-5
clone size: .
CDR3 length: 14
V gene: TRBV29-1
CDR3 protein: CSGGTSGSVETQYF

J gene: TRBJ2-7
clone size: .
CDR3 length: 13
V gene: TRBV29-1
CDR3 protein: CSVSRDESSEQYF

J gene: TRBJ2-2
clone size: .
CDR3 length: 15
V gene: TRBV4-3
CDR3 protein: CASSQLRGDTGELFF

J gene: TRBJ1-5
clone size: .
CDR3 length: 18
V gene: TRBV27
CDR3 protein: CASSPGTGAAGSNQPQHF

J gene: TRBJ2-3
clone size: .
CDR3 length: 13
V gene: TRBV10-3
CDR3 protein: CATLAASTDTQYF

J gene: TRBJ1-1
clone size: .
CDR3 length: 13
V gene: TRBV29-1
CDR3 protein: CSVQVVGGTEAFF

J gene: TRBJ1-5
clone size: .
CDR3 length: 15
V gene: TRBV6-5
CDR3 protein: CASSEGQGVDQPQHF

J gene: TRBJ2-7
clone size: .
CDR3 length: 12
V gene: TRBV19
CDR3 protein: CASSWTGNEQYF

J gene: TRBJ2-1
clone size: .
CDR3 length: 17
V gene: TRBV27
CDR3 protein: CASSPTRLAGIYNEQFF

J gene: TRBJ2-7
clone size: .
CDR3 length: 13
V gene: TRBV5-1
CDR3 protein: CASKTINGDEQYF

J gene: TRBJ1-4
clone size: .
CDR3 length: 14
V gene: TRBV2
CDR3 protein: CATRQATTNEKLFF

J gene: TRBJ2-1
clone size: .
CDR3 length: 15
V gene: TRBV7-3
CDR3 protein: CASSQGLAVYNEQFF

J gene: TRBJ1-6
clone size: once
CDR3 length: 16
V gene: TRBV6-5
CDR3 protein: CASSFDHRGPNSPLHF

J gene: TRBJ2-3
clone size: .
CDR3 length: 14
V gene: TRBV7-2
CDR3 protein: CASSFTGAADTQYF

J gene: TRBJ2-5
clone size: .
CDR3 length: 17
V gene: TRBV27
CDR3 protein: CASSFRQGRYGGETQYF